Reported below is one T cell receptor beta chain. Its antigen remains unidentified. This entry comes from a study of lymphopenia after photon versus proton radiotherapy. Whole-study results and caveats: Only patients who died were analyzed for survival; proton advantage is unproven. Post-nadir TCR diversity decline inversely tracked overall survival among those who died. Proton therapy kept repertoires fairly stable, unlike photons, which gained effector/memory cells. After the lymphocyte nadir, photon-treated repertoires showed oligoclonal expansion, especially of CD8+ Temra cells.

Sequencing used immunoSEQ multiplex PCR; TCRdb keeps in-frame clones, though not all of them. The profile covers roughly 30,000 clones, with around 80% appearing a single time and under 35% taken by the ten largest. The TCR originated in a man between 50 and 59 years old with gastric cancer. Sequences were derived from peripheral blood, sampled from a patient treated with photon-based radiotherapy.

The DNA of the CDR3 is TGTGCCAGCAGCGACCGGACAGGGCCCTACGAGCAGTACTTC. This codes for CASSDRTGPYEQYF. The chain carries TRBV9 and TRBJ2-7; 8 nucleotides line up with TRBD1. This CDR3 contains 14 residues. J lost 2 bases, V lost 3 bases, and 4 bases had no gene match. The V gene's germline CDR1 is SGDLS and CDR2 YYNGEE.